This entry is about one TCR beta chain. This sample also contains other DNA sequences that code for the same CDR3. This entry is derived from a study of T cell changes during pregnancy in multiple sclerosis. Data came from immunoSEQ multiplex PCR; TCRdb stores just in-frame clones and leaves some out. The sample comprises some 51,000 clones, 90% to 95% of which are singletons, and more than 4% rests with the top ten. Germline values: CDR1 SGHAT, CDR2 FQNNGV. The V segment lost 2 bases and the J segment 1 base; nucleotides outside the gene matches: 3. CDR3 length: 15 amino acids. The specimen was CD8+ T cells from peripheral blood mononuclear cells, collected in the first trimester of pregnancy. This chain uses TRBV11-2 with TRBJ2-7, with 9 bases matching TRBD1. The receptor comes from a female donor with multiple sclerosis, enrolled in a pregnancy study. CDR3 coding DNA: TGTGCCAGCAGCTTACGGGACAGGGTTTCCTACGAGCAGTACTTC. As protein: CASSLRDRVSYEQYF.